The 14 T cell receptor beta chains listed next were all sequenced from one sample in a study of T cells in Graves' hyperthyroidism and ophthalmopathy. The source material, RNA transcripts, was used to amplify TCR beta CDR3 regions. First-round RT-PCR targeting the TCR CDR3 was performed with the HTBI primer set. TCRdb re-called the multiplex PCR reads with MiXCR, one entry per CDR3 protein. The sample carries a few hundred thousand distinct CDR3 sequences, 40% to 55% recorded once. The specimen sequenced was peripheral blood or thyroid tissue (not recorded which). The receptors originated from an adult woman with Graves' disease, either hyperthyroidism or ophthalmopathy (not recorded which).

This clonotype has at least ten counts. This chain connects TRBV9 to TRBJ2-2; 10 bases match TRBD1. V lost 3 bases, J lost 5 bases, and 7 bases stayed unmatched. The CDR3 runs to 16 residues. CDR1 and CDR2 from the germline V gene are SGDLS and YYNGEE. CDR3: CASSARDRGVTGELFF. The CDR3 DNA follows: TGTGCCAGCAGCGCCCGGGACAGGGGAGTAACCGGGGAGCTGTTTTTT.

V is TRBV7-9 and J is TRBJ1-4; D unclear. The CDR3 sequence is 14 residues long. The germline V gene encodes CDR1 SEHNR and CDR2 FQNEAQ (reference sequence). Trimming removed 7 bases at V and 7 bases at J, with 16 bases between. Here the CDR3 reads CASTPGRGIEKLFF. CDR3 coding DNA: TGTGCCAGCACCCCAGGCCGTGGGATTGAAAAACTGTTTTTT.

CDR3 protein: CSARGAGVGTQYF. Written as DNA, the CDR3 is TGCAGTGCTAGAGGGGCGGGGGTAGGGACCCAGTACTTC. The chain combines TRBV20-1 with TRBJ2-5; TRBD2 agrees at 7 bases. Germline CDR1 and CDR2: DFQATT and SNEGSKA (reference sequence). This CDR3 spans 13 amino acids. V lost 1 base and J lost 7; bases outside the gene matches: 6.

This clonotype was found a few times. The rearrangement links TRBV15 to TRBJ1-2; 7 bases fit TRBD1. Losses at the gene ends were 2 bases for V and 4 bases for J; bases not matched to a gene: 4. CDR3 length: 14 amino acids. Germline lookup yields CDR1 LNHNV and CDR2 YYDKDF (reference sequence). The chain's CDR3 is CATSRSGTAYGYTF. The CDR3 nucleotides read TGTGCCACCAGCAGATCCGGGACAGCCTATGGCTACACCTTC.

In its sample, this clonotype was seen many times. The rearrangement uses TRBV3-1 and TRBJ1-1; tentatively, D is TRBD1 (6 bases). This CDR3 has 16 residues. The V and J ends lost 0 bases and 0 bases respectively, with 11 bases between them. Germline V lookup: CDR1 LGHDT, CDR2 YNNKEL (reference sequence). The CDR3 region is CASSQDLTGLNTEAFF. The DNA of the CDR3 is TGTGCCAGCAGCCAAGATCTGACAGGACTGAACACTGAAGCTTTCTTT.

This chain links TRBV7-2 with TRBJ2-7, with 7 bases lining up with TRBD1. The CDR3 runs 15 residues. V was clipped by 2 bases and J by 2 bases; unmatched bases: 6. Germline lookup yields CDR1 SGHTA and CDR2 FQGNSA. CDR3 in amino acids: CASSLTPGQAYEQYF. The CDR3 coding sequence is TGTGCCAGCAGCTTAACCCCAGGACAGGCCTACGAGCAGTACTTC.

Points on this clonotype: One junction end disagrees with the germline gene, perhaps due to a read error. The chain links TRBV12-3 or TRBV12-4 to TRBJ1-1; 7 nucleotides agree with TRBD1. The CDR3 totals 14 residues. CDR3: CASSPSQGDTETFF. The CDR3 DNA is TGTGCCAGCAGTCCGAGTCAGGGGGATACTGAAACTTTCTTT.

CDR3 protein: CASLGLAEGTGELFF. CDR3 nucleotides: TGTGCCAGCTTGGGACTAGCGGAGGGAACCGGGGAGCTGTTTTTT. V and J are TRBV25-1 and TRBJ2-2, with 11 bases lining up with TRBD2. The J segment lost 5 bases and the V segment lost 8 bases, leaving 7 bases of the junction unmatched. CDR1 and CDR2 from the germline V gene are MGHDK and SYGVNS. The CDR3 is 15 residues long.

Notes on this clonotype: At one of its ends the junction is not consistent with the germline gene, which may arise from a read error. The rearrangement links TRBV7-9 to TRBJ1-1; the match to TRBD1 covers 7 bases. The CDR3 has 13 amino acids. CDR1 is SEHNR and CDR2 is FQNEAQ in the germline V gene (reference sequence). The CDR3 sequence is CASSSNRGTEPFF. Here the CDR3 DNA reads TGTGCCAGCAGCTCTAACAGGGGTACTGAACCTTTCTTT.

The chain joins TRBV3-1 to TRBJ1-1; 10 bases agree with TRBD1. Germline V gene sequence: CDR1 LGHDT, CDR2 YNNKEL (reference sequence). V was pared by 3 bases and J by 7 bases, with 11 bases of the junction left unmatched. The CDR3 sequence is 16 residues long. The CDR3 sequence: CASSHRDRGRSVEAFF. The CDR3 DNA reads as TGTGCCAGCAGCCACCGGGACAGGGGACGGTCGGTTGAAGCTTTCTTT.

In this sample, this clonotype turned up many times. V gene TRBV6-5 combines with J gene TRBJ2-7; no clear D. The CDR3 extends over 13 amino acids. CDR1 and CDR2 (germline): MNHEY, SVGAGI. V was pared by 2 bases and J by 4 bases, with 9 bases between. DNA of the CDR3: TGTGCCAGCAGTTACAATCCCCTATACGAGCAGTACTTC. Its protein product is CASSYNPLYEQYF.

This clonotype was seen a few times. The chain is built from TRBV6-4 and TRBJ1-2, with D tentatively TRBD1 (5 bases). This CDR3 is built from 17 residues. Germline CDR1 reads MRHNA; CDR2 reads SNTAGT. V lost 5 bases, J lost 8 bases, and 27 bases lay in between. As DNA, the CDR3 is TGTGCCAGCAGTTTATCCGGGGGACCCCAGGCCCCTTTGGGCTACACCTTC. The encoded protein is CASSLSGGPQAPLGYTF.

This clonotype was observed many times. This chain connects TRBV20-1 to TRBJ1-5; a possible D gene is TRBD1 (6 bases). V lost 6 bases and J 3 bases, leaving 12 bases between the germline ends. CDR1 and CDR2 from the germline V gene are DFQATT and SNEGSKA (reference sequence). This CDR3 is 13 amino acids long. CDR3 loop: CSAIRDINQPQHF. CDR3 bases: TGCAGTGCCATCAGGGACATCAATCAGCCCCAGCATTTT.

The chain has TRBV10-3 and TRBJ1-6; D uncertain. Germline CDR1 reads ENHRY; CDR2 reads SYGVKD. Between the trimmed V and J ends, which lost 7 bases and 10 bases, there was a span of 14 bases. The CDR3 has 13 amino acids. CDR3 DNA sequence: TGTGCCATCACCAGGACTTTCGGGTCACCCCTCCACTTT. Amino acids: CAITRTFGSPLHF.